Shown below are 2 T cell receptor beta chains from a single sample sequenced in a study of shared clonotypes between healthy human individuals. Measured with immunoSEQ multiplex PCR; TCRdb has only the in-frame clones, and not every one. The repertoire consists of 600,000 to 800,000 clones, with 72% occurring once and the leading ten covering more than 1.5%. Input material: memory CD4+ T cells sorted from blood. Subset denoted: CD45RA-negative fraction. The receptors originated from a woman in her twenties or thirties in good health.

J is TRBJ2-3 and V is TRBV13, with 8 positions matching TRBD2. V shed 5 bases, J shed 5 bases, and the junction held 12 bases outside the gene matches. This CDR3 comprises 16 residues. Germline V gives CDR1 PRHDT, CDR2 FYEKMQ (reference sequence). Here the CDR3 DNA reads TGTGCCAGCAGCGAGGGGAGAGCGGGAGTTGGAGATACGCAGTATTTT. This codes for CASSEGRAGVGDTQYF.

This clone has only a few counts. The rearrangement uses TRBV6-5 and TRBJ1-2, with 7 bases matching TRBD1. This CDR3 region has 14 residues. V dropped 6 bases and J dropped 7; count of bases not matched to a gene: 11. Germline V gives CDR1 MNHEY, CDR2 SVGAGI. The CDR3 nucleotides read TGTGCCAGCAGAGTCGATACAGGGGCGGCTGGCTACACCTTC. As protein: CASRVDTGAAGYTF.